A single T cell receptor (beta chain) is shown here with its context. The data were obtained in a study of cytomegalovirus exposure and HLA in healthy donors. Sequencing was performed with immunoSEQ multiplex PCR; in TCRdb, only in-frame clones are kept and a portion is missing. This table has over 200,000 clones, 75% to 90% appearing once. The source of this sequence is a woman aged 18-29 years in good health and CMV-seronegative. The sequenced material came from PBMCs.

CDR3 coding DNA: TGTGCCAGCAAGGGACAGGGGGGCACTGAAGCTTTCTTT. Translated, it gives CASKGQGGTEAFF. The chain carries TRBV2 and TRBJ1-1; 11 nucleotides align to TRBD1. The CDR3 sequence is 13 residues long. V was clipped by 7 bases and J by 4 bases; unmatched bases: 2. From germline, CDR1 is SNHLY and CDR2 FYNNEI.